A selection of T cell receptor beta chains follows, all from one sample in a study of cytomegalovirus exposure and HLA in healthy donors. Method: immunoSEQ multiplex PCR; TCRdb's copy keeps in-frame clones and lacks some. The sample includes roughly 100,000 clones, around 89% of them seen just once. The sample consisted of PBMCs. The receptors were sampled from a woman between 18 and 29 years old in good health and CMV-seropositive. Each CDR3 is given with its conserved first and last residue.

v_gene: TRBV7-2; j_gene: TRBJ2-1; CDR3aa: CASSLAGTSGFDEQFF
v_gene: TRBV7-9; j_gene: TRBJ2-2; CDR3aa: CASSARDRVTGELFF
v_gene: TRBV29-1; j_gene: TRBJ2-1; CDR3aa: CSVDDVQGNEQFF
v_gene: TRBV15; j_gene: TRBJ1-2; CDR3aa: CATSRDKERYTF
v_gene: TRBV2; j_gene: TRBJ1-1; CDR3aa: CASSERDTEAFF
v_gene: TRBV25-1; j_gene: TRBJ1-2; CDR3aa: CASSEAGGLSYGYTF
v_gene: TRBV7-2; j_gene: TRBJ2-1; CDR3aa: CASSLGLVPSYNEQFF
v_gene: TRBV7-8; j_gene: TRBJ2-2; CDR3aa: CASSERVATGELFF
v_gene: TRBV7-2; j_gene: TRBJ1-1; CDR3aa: CASSTRQSTGTEAFF
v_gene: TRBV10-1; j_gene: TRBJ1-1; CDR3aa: CASSSDRRTGWAFF
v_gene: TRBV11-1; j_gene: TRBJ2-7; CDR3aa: CASSAGQGEQYF
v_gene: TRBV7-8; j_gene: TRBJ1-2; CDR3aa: CASSLAGSYGYTF
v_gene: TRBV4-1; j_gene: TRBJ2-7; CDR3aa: CASSDRGSYEQYF
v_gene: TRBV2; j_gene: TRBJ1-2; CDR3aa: CASSLDRGRESYGYTF
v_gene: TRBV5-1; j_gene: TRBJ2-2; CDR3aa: CASSLAGGTTGELFF
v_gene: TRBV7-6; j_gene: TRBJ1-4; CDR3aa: CASSRGQGAGEKLFF
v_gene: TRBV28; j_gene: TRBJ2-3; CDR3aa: CASSTLAVGTDTQYF
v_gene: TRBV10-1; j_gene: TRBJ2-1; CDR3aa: CATTSGGELFF
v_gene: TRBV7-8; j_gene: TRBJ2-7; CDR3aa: CASSQSQRTGYEQYF
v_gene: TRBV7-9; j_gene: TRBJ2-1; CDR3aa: CASSPRENNEQFF
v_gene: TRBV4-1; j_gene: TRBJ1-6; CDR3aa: CASSERDSWERGSPLHF
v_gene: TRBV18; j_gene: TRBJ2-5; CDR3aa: CASSVLGGQETQYF
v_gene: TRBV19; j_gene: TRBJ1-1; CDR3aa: CASSIGVRGEAFF
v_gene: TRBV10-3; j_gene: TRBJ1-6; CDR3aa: CAISESRAGEGNGPLHF
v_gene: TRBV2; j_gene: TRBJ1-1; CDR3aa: CASTFRRPSKNTEAFF
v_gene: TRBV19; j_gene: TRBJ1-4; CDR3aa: CASNYRGTADEKLFF
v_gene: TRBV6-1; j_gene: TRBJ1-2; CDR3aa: CASSEQQGKGYTF
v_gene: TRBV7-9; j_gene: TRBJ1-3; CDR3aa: CASSPTRSSGNTIYF
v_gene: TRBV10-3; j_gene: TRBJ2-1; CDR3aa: CAAARAGENEQFF
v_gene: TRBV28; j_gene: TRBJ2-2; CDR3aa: CASSFRNTGELFF
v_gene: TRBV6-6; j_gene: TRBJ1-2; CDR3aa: CASSPGTGTNYGYTF
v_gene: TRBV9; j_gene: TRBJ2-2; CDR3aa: CASSAGTRVDTGELFF
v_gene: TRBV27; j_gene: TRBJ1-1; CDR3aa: CASSLWAGLRNTEAFF
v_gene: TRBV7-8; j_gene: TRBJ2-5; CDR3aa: CASSLGWGGYQETQYF
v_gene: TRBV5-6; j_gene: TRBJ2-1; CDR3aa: CASSRGVTNPSSYNEQFF
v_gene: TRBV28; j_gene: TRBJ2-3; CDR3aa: CASSSQGDTQYF
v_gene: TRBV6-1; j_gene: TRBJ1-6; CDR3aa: CASTVNSPLHF